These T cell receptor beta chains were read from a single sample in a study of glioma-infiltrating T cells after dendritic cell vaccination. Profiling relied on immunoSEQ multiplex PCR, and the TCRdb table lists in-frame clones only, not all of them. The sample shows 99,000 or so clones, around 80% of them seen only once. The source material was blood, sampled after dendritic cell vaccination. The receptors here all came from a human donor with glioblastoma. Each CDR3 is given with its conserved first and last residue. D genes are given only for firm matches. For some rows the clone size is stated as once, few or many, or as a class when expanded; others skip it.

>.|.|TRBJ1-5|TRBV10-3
CAISEEGQPQHF
TGTGCCATCAGTGAGGAGGGTCAGCCCCAGCATTTT
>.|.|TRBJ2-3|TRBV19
CASSISVADTQYF
TGTGCCAGTAGTATCAGTGTGGCAGATACGCAGTATTTT
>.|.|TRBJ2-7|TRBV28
CASSLRGGTYEQYF
TGTGCCAGCAGTTTAAGGGGGGGGACCTACGAGCAGTACTTC
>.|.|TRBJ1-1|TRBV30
CAWSSVGTEAFF
TGTGCCTGGAGTAGCGTAGGCACTGAAGCTTTCTTT
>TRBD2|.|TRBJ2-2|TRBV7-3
CASSLWGGSSGELFF
TGTGCCAGCAGCTTATGGGGCGGGAGTTCCGGGGAGCTGTTTTTT
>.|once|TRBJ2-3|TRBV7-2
CASSLGGPDTQYF
TGTGCCAGCAGCTTAGGGGGGCCGGATACGCAGTATTTT
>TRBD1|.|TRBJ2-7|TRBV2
CASSEALKTRDREYEQYF
TGTGCCAGCAGTGAAGCCCTGAAAACCCGGGACAGGGAATACGAGCAGTACTTC
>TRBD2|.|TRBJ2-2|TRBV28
CASSLREGRWGTGELFF
TGTGCCAGCAGTCTGCGGGAGGGCCGGTGGGGCACCGGGGAGCTGTTTTTT
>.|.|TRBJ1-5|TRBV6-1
CASSEGLGGNQPQHF
TGTGCCAGCAGTGAAGGCCTCGGGGGGAATCAGCCCCAGCATTTT
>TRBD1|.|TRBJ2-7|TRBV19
CASSPGQWTYEQYF
TGTGCCAGTAGTCCGGGACAGTGGACCTACGAGCAGTACTTC
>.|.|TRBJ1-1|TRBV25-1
CASSAVGGTEAFF
TGTGCCAGCAGTGCGGTAGGGGGCACTGAAGCTTTCTTT
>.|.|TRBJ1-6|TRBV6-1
CASSPRTANNSPLHF
TGTGCCAGCAGCCCCCGGACAGCCAATAATTCACCCCTCCACTTT
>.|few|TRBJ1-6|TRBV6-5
CASSYRGTLHF
TGTGCCAGCAGTTACAGGGGCACCCTCCACTTT
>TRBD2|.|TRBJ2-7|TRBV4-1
CASSPGLAGSREQYF
TGCGCCAGCAGCCCAGGACTAGCGGGGAGTAGGGAGCAGTACTTC
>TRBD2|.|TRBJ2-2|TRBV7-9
CASSTLRTSGRDTGELFF
TGTGCCAGCAGCACCCTTCGGACTAGCGGGAGGGACACCGGGGAGCTGTTTTTT
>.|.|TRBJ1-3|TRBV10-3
CAISGQGNTIYF
TGTGCCATCAGCGGACAGGGAAACACCATATATTTT
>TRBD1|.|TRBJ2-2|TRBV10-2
CASSRGQGAGELFF
TGCGCCAGCAGTCGGGGACAGGGGGCCGGGGAGCTGTTTTTT
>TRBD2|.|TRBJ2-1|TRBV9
CASSLSSSSGNETYNEQFF
TGTGCCAGCAGCCTCAGTAGTTCGAGCGGGAATGAGACCTACAATGAGCAGTTCTTC
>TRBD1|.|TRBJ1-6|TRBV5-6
CASSSKWWGQGTVSPLHF
TGTGCCAGCAGCTCTAAATGGTGGGGACAGGGTACCGTTTCACCCCTCCACTTT
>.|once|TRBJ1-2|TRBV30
CAGGPGRVWRGYTF
TGTGCCGGGGGCCCGGGCAGAGTCTGGAGAGGCTACACCTTC
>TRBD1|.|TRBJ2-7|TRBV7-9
CASSLATGTYEQYF
TGTGCCAGCAGCCTCGCGACAGGGACCTACGAGCAGTACTTC
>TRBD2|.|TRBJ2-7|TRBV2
CASSDLAGGSYEQYF
TGTGCCAGCAGTGATCTAGCGGGAGGCTCCTACGAGCAGTACTTC
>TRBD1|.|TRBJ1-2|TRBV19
CASSSSAGTGGGTAF
TGTGCCAGTAGTAGCTCCGCCGGGACAGGGGGCGGAACGGCCTTC
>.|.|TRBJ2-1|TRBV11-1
CASSLGLGTSEQFF
TGTGCCAGCAGCTTAGGACTAGGTACAAGTGAGCAGTTCTTC
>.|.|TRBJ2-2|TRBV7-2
CASSFGRGAPDGELFF
TGTGCCAGCAGCTTCGGTCGGGGGGCACCGGACGGGGAGCTGTTTTTT
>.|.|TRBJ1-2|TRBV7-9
CASSSGGYSYGYTF
TGTGCCAGCAGCTCGGGGGGGTACAGCTATGGCTACACCTTC
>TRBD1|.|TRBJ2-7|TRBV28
CASRTGAPSYEQYF
TGTGCCAGCCGGACAGGGGCCCCCTCCTACGAGCAGTACTTC
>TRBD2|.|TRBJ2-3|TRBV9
CASSVRLAGGLDTQYF
TGTGCCAGCAGCGTCCGACTAGCGGGGGGGTTGGATACGCAGTATTTT
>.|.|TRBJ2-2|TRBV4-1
CASSRDLNTGELFF
TGCGCCAGCAGCCGAGACTTGAACACCGGGGAGCTGTTTTTT
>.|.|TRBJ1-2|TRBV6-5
CASSYSRWGTYGYTF
TGTGCCAGCAGTTACTCGAGGTGGGGCACCTATGGCTACACCTTC
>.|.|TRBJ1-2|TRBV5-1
CASSFDSYGYTF
TGCGCCAGCAGCTTCGACAGCTATGGCTACACCTTC
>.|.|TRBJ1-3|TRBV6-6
CASSFNRVDGNTIYF
TGTGCCAGCAGTTTCAACAGGGTCGATGGAAACACCATATATTTT
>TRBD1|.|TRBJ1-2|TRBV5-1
CASRARGSRGYTF
TGCGCCAGCAGGGCCAGGGGGAGTCGTGGCTACACCTTC
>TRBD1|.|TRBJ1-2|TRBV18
CASSPGQNYGYTF
TGTGCCAGCTCACCGGGACAGAATTATGGCTACACCTTC
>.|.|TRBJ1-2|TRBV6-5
CASQGVYGYTF
TGTGCCAGCCAGGGTGTCTATGGCTACACCTTC
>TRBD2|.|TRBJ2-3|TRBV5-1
CASSPPMSGGEGTDTQYF
TGCGCCAGCAGCCCCCCGATGAGCGGGGGGGAGGGAACAGATACGCAGTATTTT
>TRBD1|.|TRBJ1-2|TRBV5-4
CASSPVAGGFGGYTF
TGTGCCAGCAGCCCAGTGGCAGGGGGATTCGGTGGCTACACCTTC
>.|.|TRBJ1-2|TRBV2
CASSLTFLSNYGYTF
TGTGCCAGCAGCCTTACCTTTTTGAGCAACTATGGCTACACCTTC
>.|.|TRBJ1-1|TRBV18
CASLSAGAPEAFF
TGTGCCAGCTTATCGGCGGGGGCCCCTGAAGCTTTCTTT
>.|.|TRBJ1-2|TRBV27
CASRETGHIYGYTF
TGTGCCAGCAGAGAGACAGGACACATCTATGGCTACACCTTC
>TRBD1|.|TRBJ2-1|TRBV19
CASSSDRVYNEQFF
TGTGCCAGTAGCTCGGACAGGGTCTACAATGAGCAGTTCTTC